Here is one TCR beta chain with its context. Clones were sequenced by immunoSEQ multiplex PCR, and TCRdb holds only the in-frame ones, with some missing. The sample has over 9,000 clones, around 84% seen once. These data come from a study of T cell changes during pregnancy in multiple sclerosis. Germline CDR1 reads MDHEN; CDR2 reads SYDVKM. The CDR3 is made up of 13 amino acids. The germline V and J ends were trimmed by 7 bases and 4 bases, with 13 bases remaining between them. This receptor was identified in a female donor in good health, enrolled as a control in a pregnancy study. Material: CD8+ T cells from peripheral blood mononuclear cells, obtained after pregnancy. This chain connects TRBV28 to TRBJ1-2; D remains unclear. The CDR3 loop is CASNLGGFYGYTF. CDR3 nucleotides: TGTGCCAGCAACCTTGGAGGATTCTATGGCTACACCTTC.